The clone carrying this TCR beta chain was seen once. The sample comes from a study of blood T cell repertoires in COVID-19. Background on the study: From the United States, Italy and Spain came samples of acute and convalescent COVID-19. T cells, B-cell-depleted T cells, or PBMCs provided the cDNA or gDNA that served as material.

This CDR3 region has 14 residues. V was pared by 3 bases and J by 3 bases, with 8 bases between. The germline V gene encodes CDR1 KGHDR and CDR2 SFDVKD. In the original workflow: Amplified reference gene primers provided the basis for estimating nucleated cell counts. Sequenced by immunoSEQ multiplex PCR; TCRdb stores in-frame clones only, minus some. That table is the source of V, J and clone size, and D and trimming were worked out from the DNA. The sample lists around 150,000 clones; approximately 90% were seen once. What was sequenced was peripheral blood. The receptor's source is a man younger than 35 with acute or convalescent COVID-19. The chain is built from TRBV24-1 and TRBJ1-5; no definite D call. The CDR3 reads CATSDTVSNQPQHF. CDR3 coding DNA: TGTGCCACCAGTGATACAGTCTCCAATCAGCCCCAGCATTTT.